This section outlines one T cell receptor beta chain sequence together with its context. The antigen is unknown. V dropped 3 bases and J dropped 7; count of bases not matched to a gene: 12. The CDR3 spans 15 residues. Germline CDR1 KGHSH, CDR2 LQKENI. Original processing notes: Quality scores were absent from the junction-only immunoSEQ sequences, so filtering differed. Generated by immunoSEQ multiplex PCR, the TCRdb table keeps only in-frame clones and is missing some. That table supplies the V and J calls and clone size; D and trimming were determined from the DNA. The sample has approximately 2.4 million clones; around 95% are singletons. This sample was taken from a study of shared clonotypes between healthy human individuals. Regarding the study as a whole: Sequencing depth was expected to affect clonotype sharing among donors. When compared with the clonotypes that were shared by all four sorted-subset donors, the non-shared clonotypes turned out to have lower generation probabilities.

V gene TRBV18 combines with J gene TRBJ2-7; 7 bases agree with TRBD2. The TCR was taken from a man aged 18 to 29 in good health. Sequencing was done on a sample of naive CD4+ T cells sorted from blood. Subset of the sample: CD45RA+ positively selected. The CDR3 spells CASSPLTSLSGEQYF. The CDR3 coding sequence is TGTGCCAGCTCACCTTTGACTAGCCTGAGTGGTGAGCAGTACTTC.